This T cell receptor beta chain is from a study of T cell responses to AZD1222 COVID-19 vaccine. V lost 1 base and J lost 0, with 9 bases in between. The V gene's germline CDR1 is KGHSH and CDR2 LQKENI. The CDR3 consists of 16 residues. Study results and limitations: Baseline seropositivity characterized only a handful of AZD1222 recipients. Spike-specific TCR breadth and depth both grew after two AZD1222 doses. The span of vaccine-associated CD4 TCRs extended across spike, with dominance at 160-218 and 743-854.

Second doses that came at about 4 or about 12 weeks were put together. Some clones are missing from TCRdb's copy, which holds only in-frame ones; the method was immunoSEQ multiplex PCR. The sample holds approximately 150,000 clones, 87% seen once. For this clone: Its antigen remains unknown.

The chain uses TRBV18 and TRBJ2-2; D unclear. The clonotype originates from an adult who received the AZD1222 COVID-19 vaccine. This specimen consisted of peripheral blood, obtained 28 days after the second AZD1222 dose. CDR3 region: CASSPQLVTNTGELFF. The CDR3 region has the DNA TGTGCCAGCTCACCACAGCTGGTGACGAACACCGGGGAGCTGTTTTTT. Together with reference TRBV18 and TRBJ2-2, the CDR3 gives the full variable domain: NAGVMQNPRHLVRRRGQEARLRCSPMKGHSHVYWYRQLPEEGLKFMVYLQKENIIDESGMPKERFSAEFPKEGPSILRIQQVVRGDSAAYFCASSPQLVTNTGELFFGEGSRLTVL.